This note documents a single T cell receptor (beta chain) sequence. No cognate antigen has been identified for it. Per-base quality was not reported, and no clone a single base away is much larger than it. Trimming removed 4 bases from V and 4 bases from J, leaving 14 bases between the germline ends. Per the germline V gene, KGHSH is the CDR1 and LQKENI is the CDR2. The CDR3 contains 15 residues, cysteine and phenylalanine counted. Only the CDR3 DNA stays, 45 bases, in frame from base 1. The data were taken from a study of OX40 agonist ivuxolimab in advanced cancers. Background on the whole study: Ivuxolimab, which targeted the costimulatory receptor OX40 (CD134), was an agonistic, fully human IgG2 monoclonal antibody. Intravenous ivuxolimab was administered to patients every 2 weeks at six dose levels: 0.01, 0.1, 0.3, 1.5, 3 and 10 mg/kg. Among the 50 to 55 dose-escalation patients, 19 had hepatocellular carcinoma, approximately 15 melanoma, 9 renal cell carcinoma and 9 head and neck cancer. A male proportion of around 83% and a mean age of approximately 62 years, ranging from roughly 23 to 79, were recorded for the dose-escalation cohort. Patients were allowed to have had prior anti-PD-1, anti-PD-L1 or anti-CTLA-4 therapy, and approximately 41% of the dose-escalation patients had previously received checkpoint inhibitors. Partial responses occurred in three dose-escalation patients: two with cutaneous melanoma and one with hepatocellular carcinoma. The purpose of peripheral TCRbeta sequencing was to test whether ivuxolimab changed TCR sequence diversity and led to clonal T-cell expansion. The paper describes the monotherapy dose-escalation part (N of about 47 patients) of the phase I trial of ivuxolimab. Results the study describes overall, beyond this receptor: Partial responders in the 0.1-3.0 mg/kg groups had among the lowest normalized peripheral clonal expansion, especially among CD8+ T cells. Low levels of normalized T-cell clonal expansion were also seen in some patients who did not respond. After ivuxolimab, CD8+ T cells had more expanded clones than CD4+ T cells on average. At doses of 0.1 to 3.0 mg/kg, clonal expansion of both CD4+ and CD8+ T cells in blood was seen between baseline and week 6. Antigen specificity was not determined for the clonally expanded peripheral T cells.

Genomic DNA was extracted from sorted cells for sequencing of the TCRbeta CDR3 region. TCRbeta CDR3 regions were sequenced using the immunoSEQ Assay. TCRdb re-hosts the immuneACCESS table, in-frame sequences only. Its copies lack some clones; in the studies checked, an unresolved V gene accounts for under half of them, and the cause for the rest is not known. This sample is represented by roughly 80,000 clones; 84% of them were singletons. The ten largest clones capture around 7.2% of the sample. Patients with autoimmune disease history or receiving systemic immunosuppression were excluded from the trial. Peripheral blood for TCR sequencing was drawn from every dose cohort at baseline, at cycle 4 day 1 and at cycle 7 day 1. Samples were obtained from an open-label, multicenter, first-in-human phase I dose-escalation trial of ivuxolimab. Adults with locally advanced or metastatic head and neck squamous cell, hepatocellular, melanoma or renal cell carcinoma were enrolled in the trial. Before TCR sequencing, CD4+ T cells and CD8+ T cells from peripheral blood were sorted into separate populations.

Sequencing used CD4+ or CD8+ T cells sorted from blood, obtained in a trial of the OX40 agonist ivuxolimab. The chain was built from TRBV18 and TRBJ2-1; tentative D gene TRBD2, with 5 bases matching. The clonotype originates from an adult with an advanced solid tumor such as melanoma, head and neck, liver or kidney cancer. The encoded CDR3 is CASSLEADFYNEQFF. In nucleotide form, the sequence is TGTGCCAGCTCACTCGAGGCGGACTTTTACAATGAGCAGTTCTTC.